The rows below give T cell receptor beta chains drawn from one sample of a study of T cell clones after liver transplantation. Assay used: immunoSEQ multiplex PCR; TCRdb lists only in-frame clones, some missing. This table holds roughly 120,000 clones, around nine tenths found once. The sequencing here drew on CD4+ T cells from blood, taken 12 months after liver transplant. The receptor source for this set is a human patient who received a liver transplant. Part of the T cell pool may stem from the graft donor. The CDR3 runs from the conserved cysteine through the conserved F or W. The D gene is left open where the match is weak. The size of a clone is reported for some rows only, either as once, few or many, or as a class for expanded clones.

clone size: .
J gene: TRBJ2-5
V gene: TRBV18
D gene: .
CDR3 DNA: TGTGCCAGCTCACCACCGTCACACAGCCAAGAGACCCAGTACTTC
CDR3 protein: CASSPPSHSQETQYF

clone size: .
J gene: TRBJ2-3
V gene: TRBV7-2
D gene: .
CDR3 DNA: TGTGCCAGCAGCTTAAGGGGGAGCGGGACAGATACGCAGTATTTT
CDR3 protein: CASSLRGSGTDTQYF

clone size: .
J gene: TRBJ2-3
V gene: TRBV6-1
D gene: .
CDR3 DNA: TGTGCCAGCAGCTTACAGGTTAGCACAGATACGCAGTATTTT
CDR3 protein: CASSLQVSTDTQYF

clone size: .
J gene: TRBJ2-1
V gene: TRBV29-1
D gene: TRBD2
CDR3 DNA: TGCAGTGGCGGGGGAGGTAACAATGAGCAGTTCTTC
CDR3 protein: CSGGGGNNEQFF

clone size: .
J gene: TRBJ1-5
V gene: TRBV29-1
D gene: .
CDR3 DNA: TGCAGCGTTGAAGTGGGGGGGCCCAATCAGCCCCAGCATTTT
CDR3 protein: CSVEVGGPNQPQHF

clone size: .
J gene: TRBJ1-6
V gene: TRBV7-9
D gene: .
CDR3 DNA: TGTGCCAGCAGCCGACTCTCGAGGGAATCACCCCTCCACTTT
CDR3 protein: CASSRLSRESPLHF

clone size: few
J gene: TRBJ2-1
V gene: TRBV28
D gene: TRBD2
CDR3 DNA: TGTGCCAGCTTAGCGGGAGGTAGTTACAATGAGCAGTTCTTC
CDR3 protein: CASLAGGSYNEQFF

clone size: .
J gene: TRBJ2-3
V gene: TRBV9
D gene: TRBD2
CDR3 DNA: TGTGCCAGCAGCGTAGGTAATAGCGGGAGTACATCAGATACGCAGTATTTT
CDR3 protein: CASSVGNSGSTSDTQYF

clone size: .
J gene: TRBJ2-4
V gene: TRBV23-1
D gene: .
CDR3 DNA: TGCGCCAGCAGTCTACGAGGCATTCAGTACTTC
CDR3 protein: CASSLRGIQYF

clone size: .
J gene: TRBJ1-1
V gene: TRBV11-2
D gene: .
CDR3 DNA: TGTGCCAGCAGCTTAAATAGTGGCTTGGACACTGAAGCTTTCTTT
CDR3 protein: CASSLNSGLDTEAFF

clone size: .
J gene: TRBJ2-5
V gene: TRBV5-6
D gene: TRBD2
CDR3 DNA: TGTGCCAGCAGCTTAAGAGGCGGGAGCCAAGAGACCCAGTACTTC
CDR3 protein: CASSLRGGSQETQYF

clone size: .
J gene: TRBJ2-5
V gene: TRBV28
D gene: .
CDR3 DNA: TGTGCCAGCTCCCTGAGGGGGCAAGAGACCCAGTACTTC
CDR3 protein: CASSLRGQETQYF

clone size: .
J gene: TRBJ1-2
V gene: TRBV29-1
D gene: .
CDR3 DNA: TGCAGCGTTGGTTATGGGGATGGCTACACCTTC
CDR3 protein: CSVGYGDGYTF

clone size: .
J gene: TRBJ2-1
V gene: TRBV7-2
D gene: TRBD2
CDR3 DNA: TGTGCCAGCAGCGGGCTAGCGGGAGCGGGTGAGCAGTTCTTC
CDR3 protein: CASSGLAGAGEQFF

clone size: few
J gene: TRBJ2-5
V gene: TRBV28
D gene: .
CDR3 DNA: TGTGCCAGCAGTTCTAACAGGGCGGTGGAGACCCAGTACTTC
CDR3 protein: CASSSNRAVETQYF

clone size: .
J gene: TRBJ2-1
V gene: TRBV27
D gene: .
CDR3 DNA: TGTGCCAGCAGCCACACAGGAGGGGCGAGTGAGCAGTTCTTC
CDR3 protein: CASSHTGGASEQFF

clone size: once
J gene: TRBJ2-5
V gene: TRBV9
D gene: .
CDR3 DNA: TGTGCCAGCAGCGTAGGACTGGGACAAGAGACCCAGTACTTC
CDR3 protein: CASSVGLGQETQYF

clone size: .
J gene: TRBJ2-7
V gene: TRBV2
D gene: .
CDR3 DNA: TGTGCCAGCATCCCGGGGGGACAGGTCGAGCAGTACTTC
CDR3 protein: CASIPGGQVEQYF

clone size: .
J gene: TRBJ1-1
V gene: TRBV11-3
D gene: .
CDR3 DNA: TGTGCCAGCAGCCCCGTCTGGGTGGCAGCGAACACTGAAGCTTTCTTT
CDR3 protein: CASSPVWVAANTEAFF

clone size: .
J gene: TRBJ1-1
V gene: TRBV28
D gene: .
CDR3 DNA: TGTGCCAGCAGTCCGTTGACAGGCGGGTGGGCTGAAGCTTTCTTT
CDR3 protein: CASSPLTGGWAEAFF

clone size: once
J gene: TRBJ1-2
V gene: TRBV5-6
D gene: .
CDR3 DNA: TGTGCCAGCAGCTTACGCCAGGGAGGTGGCTACACCTTC
CDR3 protein: CASSLRQGGGYTF

clone size: .
J gene: TRBJ2-5
V gene: TRBV6-6
D gene: TRBD2
CDR3 DNA: TGTGCCAGCAGGGTAATTAGCGGGAGTTACCAAGAGACCCAGTACTTC
CDR3 protein: CASRVISGSYQETQYF

clone size: .
J gene: TRBJ2-5
V gene: TRBV30
D gene: .
CDR3 DNA: TGTGCCTGGAGTATGGGGGAGACCCAGTACTTC
CDR3 protein: CAWSMGETQYF

clone size: few
J gene: TRBJ2-5
V gene: TRBV7-7
D gene: .
CDR3 DNA: TGTGCTAGCAGCTTACGGATCTCAAGTTTAGAGACCCAGTACTTC
CDR3 protein: CASSLRISSLETQYF

clone size: .
J gene: TRBJ2-3
V gene: TRBV25-1
D gene: .
CDR3 DNA: TGTGCCAGCAGTGAACAGGGGATCGATACGCAGTATTTT
CDR3 protein: CASSEQGIDTQYF

clone size: once
J gene: TRBJ2-4
V gene: TRBV15
D gene: .
CDR3 DNA: TGTGCCACCAGCTCCGGGACCCTACGGAACATTCAGTACTTC
CDR3 protein: CATSSGTLRNIQYF

clone size: .
J gene: TRBJ1-1
V gene: TRBV18
D gene: TRBD1
CDR3 DNA: TGTGCCAGCTCGCCCCGGACAGGGAACACTGAAGCTTTCTTT
CDR3 protein: CASSPRTGNTEAFF

clone size: .
J gene: TRBJ1-1
V gene: TRBV6-4
D gene: TRBD1
CDR3 DNA: TGTGCCAGCAGACTACAGGGGGTTGATCGAACGAACACTGAAGCTTTCTTT
CDR3 protein: CASRLQGVDRTNTEAFF

clone size: .
J gene: TRBJ2-1
V gene: TRBV2
D gene: .
CDR3 DNA: TGTGCCAGCAGTGAAGTGCGCAATGAGCAGTTCTTC
CDR3 protein: CASSEVRNEQFF

clone size: .
J gene: TRBJ2-1
V gene: TRBV12-5
D gene: TRBD2
CDR3 DNA: TGTGCTAGTGGGCGGGAGGGCTCCTACAATGAGCAGTTCTTC
CDR3 protein: CASGREGSYNEQFF

clone size: .
J gene: TRBJ1-5
V gene: TRBV28
D gene: TRBD1
CDR3 DNA: TGTGCCAGCAGGGCCCCGGGACAGGGAATTCTTAGCAATCAGCCCCAGCATTTT
CDR3 protein: CASRAPGQGILSNQPQHF

clone size: .
J gene: TRBJ2-3
V gene: TRBV5-6
D gene: TRBD2
CDR3 DNA: TGTGCCAGCAGCGCCCCGGGGCTAGCGGGACCTTCCGTTACGCAGTATTTT
CDR3 protein: CASSAPGLAGPSVTQYF

clone size: .
J gene: TRBJ1-1
V gene: TRBV5-4
D gene: .
CDR3 DNA: TGTGCCAGCAGCTTGGGGGCGGGAATTATGAACACTGAAGCTTTCTTT
CDR3 protein: CASSLGAGIMNTEAFF

clone size: once
J gene: TRBJ1-2
V gene: TRBV6-5
D gene: TRBD1
CDR3 DNA: TGTGCCAGCAGAGCGGGACAGGGCCATGGCTACACCTTC
CDR3 protein: CASRAGQGHGYTF

clone size: .
J gene: TRBJ2-7
V gene: TRBV11-2
D gene: TRBD2
CDR3 DNA: TGTGCCAGCAGCTTAGGGCTAGCGGGAGGTTACGAGCAGTACTTC
CDR3 protein: CASSLGLAGGYEQYF

clone size: .
J gene: TRBJ2-5
V gene: TRBV6-5
D gene: TRBD1
CDR3 DNA: TGTGCCAGCAGTTACTCGGGACAGGGGGCTCAAGAGACCCAGTACTTC
CDR3 protein: CASSYSGQGAQETQYF

clone size: .
J gene: TRBJ1-6
V gene: TRBV27
D gene: .
CDR3 DNA: TGTGCCAGCAGCCTCGTGGCGGGGGGGAGCTCCTATAATTCACCCCTCCACTTT
CDR3 protein: CASSLVAGGSSYNSPLHF

clone size: .
J gene: TRBJ1-2
V gene: TRBV4-1
D gene: .
CDR3 DNA: TGCGCCAGCAGCCAAGATCGAAGGACACTCACTAACTATGGCTACACCTTC
CDR3 protein: CASSQDRRTLTNYGYTF

clone size: .
J gene: TRBJ1-3
V gene: TRBV11-3
D gene: .
CDR3 DNA: TGTGCCAGCAGCTTTGGGACAACAGACACCATATATTTT
CDR3 protein: CASSFGTTDTIYF

clone size: .
J gene: TRBJ2-1
V gene: TRBV7-9
D gene: .
CDR3 DNA: TGTGCCAGCAGCCGAACGACGGGACTTAGCTCCTACAATGAGCAGTTCTTC
CDR3 protein: CASSRTTGLSSYNEQFF

clone size: .
J gene: TRBJ2-1
V gene: TRBV7-2
D gene: TRBD2
CDR3 DNA: TGTGCCAGCAGCCCGGGGACTAGTTGGCGCAATGAGCAGTTCTTC
CDR3 protein: CASSPGTSWRNEQFF